The rows below give T cell receptor beta chains drawn from one sample of a study of beta chain features in type 1 diabetes. This table comes from immunoSEQ multiplex PCR, and its TCRdb copy is limited to in-frame clones, with some not included. Among around 400,000 clones listed, roughly 12% were seen once. The material sequenced was naive CD4+ T cells from blood. The receptor set was obtained from a man aged 18 to 29 in good health. Each CDR3 is given with its conserved first and last residue. The size entry is marked missing in some rows and otherwise reads once, few, many or a size class.

J gene: TRBJ2-7; clone size: .; V gene: TRBV7-3; CDR3 protein: CASSLSGTGIHEQYF
J gene: TRBJ2-7; clone size: .; V gene: TRBV5-4; CDR3 protein: CASSLTQGAIYEQYF
J gene: TRBJ1-2; clone size: few; V gene: TRBV7-2; CDR3 protein: CASSTGNYGYTF
J gene: TRBJ2-1; clone size: .; V gene: TRBV7-2; CDR3 protein: CASSSQGVINEQFF
J gene: TRBJ2-1; clone size: .; V gene: TRBV25-1; CDR3 protein: CASSDSGTGDNEQFF
J gene: TRBJ1-2; clone size: .; V gene: TRBV18; CDR3 protein: CASSLNTGREDYGYTF
J gene: TRBJ2-7; clone size: few; V gene: TRBV27; CDR3 protein: CATRGRTGRITLTYEQYF
J gene: TRBJ2-3; clone size: few; V gene: TRBV6-6; CDR3 protein: CASSHPGTDTQYF
J gene: TRBJ2-1; clone size: .; V gene: TRBV19; CDR3 protein: CASSIRLAGVEQFF
J gene: TRBJ2-7; clone size: .; V gene: TRBV5-1; CDR3 protein: CASRPGGDFGYEQYF
J gene: TRBJ2-7; clone size: .; V gene: TRBV7-3; CDR3 protein: CASSPTGTDPHHYEQYF
J gene: TRBJ2-7; clone size: few; V gene: TRBV29-1; CDR3 protein: CSVGPSGSYEQYF
J gene: TRBJ2-5; clone size: few; V gene: TRBV7-2; CDR3 protein: CASSLWLGGEETQYF
J gene: TRBJ2-7; clone size: .; V gene: TRBV6-1; CDR3 protein: CASSSDSRSYEQYF
J gene: TRBJ2-5; clone size: .; V gene: TRBV19; CDR3 protein: CASSARTPHAQETQYF
J gene: TRBJ2-7; clone size: .; V gene: TRBV15; CDR3 protein: CATSRAGTGSYEQYF
J gene: TRBJ2-1; clone size: .; V gene: TRBV7-2; CDR3 protein: CASSLWTGEIGEQFF
J gene: TRBJ2-2; clone size: .; V gene: TRBV7-7; CDR3 protein: CASSLGGLASAGELFF
J gene: TRBJ2-7; clone size: few; V gene: TRBV29-1; CDR3 protein: CSVHGLANEQYF
J gene: TRBJ1-1; clone size: .; V gene: TRBV18; CDR3 protein: CASSPGQGSEAFF
J gene: TRBJ1-2; clone size: .; V gene: TRBV9; CDR3 protein: CASSPGGVRYGYTF
J gene: TRBJ2-1; clone size: few; V gene: TRBV11-1; CDR3 protein: CASSFRRLAGGYNEQFF
J gene: TRBJ1-4; clone size: .; V gene: TRBV30; CDR3 protein: CAWSPGRAFEKLFF
J gene: TRBJ2-1; clone size: .; V gene: TRBV7-3; CDR3 protein: CASSSGSGRTHEQFF
J gene: TRBJ1-1; clone size: .; V gene: TRBV5-1; CDR3 protein: CASNPTDRVGTEAFF
J gene: TRBJ1-5; clone size: few; V gene: TRBV7-6; CDR3 protein: CASSLGQGLSNQPQHF
J gene: TRBJ1-2; clone size: .; V gene: TRBV5-1; CDR3 protein: CASSLRGQDYGYTF
J gene: TRBJ1-3; clone size: few; V gene: TRBV7-2; CDR3 protein: CASSQGTAGNTIYF
J gene: TRBJ2-7; clone size: few; V gene: TRBV7-3; CDR3 protein: CASSTQGGYEQYF
J gene: TRBJ1-6; clone size: .; V gene: TRBV7-9; CDR3 protein: CASSPGGNSPLHF
J gene: TRBJ1-2; clone size: few; V gene: TRBV7-2; CDR3 protein: CASSLRSQAPGYTF
J gene: TRBJ2-1; clone size: .; V gene: TRBV4-3; CDR3 protein: CASSQEAGAGNEQFF
J gene: TRBJ2-1; clone size: few; V gene: TRBV5-1; CDR3 protein: CASSLITGVYNEQFF
J gene: TRBJ2-3; clone size: once; V gene: TRBV7-2; CDR3 protein: CASSSPAGVSTDTQYF
J gene: TRBJ2-1; clone size: .; V gene: TRBV28; CDR3 protein: CASSLTPGPWEQFF
J gene: TRBJ1-1; clone size: .; V gene: TRBV30; CDR3 protein: CAWSVGGTENTEAFF
J gene: TRBJ1-5; clone size: .; V gene: TRBV7-2; CDR3 protein: CASSLVVNQPQHF
J gene: TRBJ2-2; clone size: few; V gene: TRBV6-4; CDR3 protein: CASSGEQNTGELFF
J gene: TRBJ2-7; clone size: .; V gene: TRBV9; CDR3 protein: CASSGGTGTYEQYF
J gene: TRBJ2-3; clone size: .; V gene: TRBV28; CDR3 protein: CASRSGTEPDTQYF
J gene: TRBJ2-5; clone size: .; V gene: TRBV30; CDR3 protein: CAWSVEADQETQYF
J gene: TRBJ2-7; clone size: .; V gene: TRBV6-5; CDR3 protein: CASSYSISGGYEQYF
J gene: TRBJ1-5; clone size: few; V gene: TRBV18; CDR3 protein: CASSPTGSSGQPQHF
J gene: TRBJ1-2; clone size: .; V gene: TRBV4-2; CDR3 protein: CASSQDLDRPNYGYTF
J gene: TRBJ2-5; clone size: few; V gene: TRBV7-3; CDR3 protein: CASSPRTGYETQYF
J gene: TRBJ2-3; clone size: many; V gene: TRBV2; CDR3 protein: CASSGVRTDTQYF
J gene: TRBJ2-1; clone size: few; V gene: TRBV29-1; CDR3 protein: CSVEGPATGGNEQFF
J gene: TRBJ1-2; clone size: few; V gene: TRBV29-1; CDR3 protein: CSVGSGSGEVNYGYTF
J gene: TRBJ1-3; clone size: .; V gene: TRBV5-1; CDR3 protein: CASSLDSSGNTIYF
J gene: TRBJ1-5; clone size: .; V gene: TRBV5-1; CDR3 protein: CASSLDVGGNQPQHF
J gene: TRBJ1-1; clone size: .; V gene: TRBV2; CDR3 protein: CASRTDRGTEAFF
J gene: TRBJ2-3; clone size: once; V gene: TRBV2; CDR3 protein: CASNLYPTDTQYF
J gene: TRBJ1-2; clone size: few; V gene: TRBV9; CDR3 protein: CASSPNRDGYTF
J gene: TRBJ2-6; clone size: .; V gene: TRBV28; CDR3 protein: CASIGQGSQVANVLTF
J gene: TRBJ1-6; clone size: .; V gene: TRBV14; CDR3 protein: CASSQDYGTVADSPLHF